The entry that follows covers one TCR beta chain sequence. The sample comes from a study of blood T cell repertoires in COVID-19. The overall study: Sources were T cells, B-cell-depleted T cells, or PBMCs; the material itself was cDNA or gDNA.

Profiled with immunoSEQ multiplex PCR; TCRdb holds only in-frame clones, not every one. The sample includes more than 95,000 clones, around four fifths seen only once; the top ten take more than 20%. The V gene end was trimmed by 6 bases and the J gene end by 2 bases; junction bases not matched to a gene: 7. CDR1 MNHEY and CDR2 SVGAGI come from the germline V gene. This CDR3 contains 15 residues. The sequenced sample was peripheral blood. The chain combines TRBV6-5 with TRBJ2-7; 10 bases map to TRBD1. This TCR came from a human donor in a cohort sampled during active COVID-19. The CDR3 sequence is CASRYGQGETYEQYF. The CDR3 DNA sequence: TGTGCCAGCAGGTACGGACAGGGGGAAACCTACGAGCAGTACTTC.